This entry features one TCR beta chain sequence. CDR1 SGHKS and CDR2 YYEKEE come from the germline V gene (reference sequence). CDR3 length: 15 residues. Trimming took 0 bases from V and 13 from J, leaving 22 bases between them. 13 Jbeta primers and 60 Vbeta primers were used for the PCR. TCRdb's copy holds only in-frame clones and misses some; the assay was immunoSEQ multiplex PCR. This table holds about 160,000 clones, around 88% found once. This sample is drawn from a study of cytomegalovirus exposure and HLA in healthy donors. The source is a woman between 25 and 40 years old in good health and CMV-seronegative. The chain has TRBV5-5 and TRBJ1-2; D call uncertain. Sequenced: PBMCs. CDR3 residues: CASSLVPAPSVGSTF. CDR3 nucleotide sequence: TGTGCCAGCAGCTTGGTCCCGGCGCCTAGCGTCGGTAGCACCTTC.